The entry below gives a single T cell receptor (beta chain) sequence along with its context. Its cognate antigen is unknown. These data come from a study of cytomegalovirus exposure and HLA in healthy donors. Germline CDR1 and CDR2: SGDLS and YYNGEE. With V trimmed by 2 bases and J by 8 bases, 8 bases remained unmatched. There are 15 residues in the CDR3. Donors consisted of healthy bone marrow donors. PCR involved 60 Vbeta and 13 Jbeta primers. Data came from immunoSEQ multiplex PCR; TCRdb stores just in-frame clones and leaves some out. The sample lists fewer than 200,000 clones, roughly 72% occurring once. Notes on the study in general: Rare TCR sequences predominated, though certain public TCRs were found in many donors. The authors later found HLA-associated TCR beta chains more clonally expanded than equally common others. Beyond CMV serostatus, there was no information to go on about immune exposure.

The V call is TRBV9, the J call TRBJ1-4, with 8 bases matching TRBD1. Sequences were obtained from PBMCs. This clonotype was obtained from a man aged 40-55 years in good health and CMV-seropositive. The CDR3 sequence is CASSVSGQGREKLFF. CDR3 DNA sequence: TGTGCCAGCAGCGTTAGTGGACAGGGAAGGGAAAAACTGTTTTTT.